The following is a TCR beta chain sequence with its context. The sample is drawn from a study of brain T cells in children with intractable seizures. Sequencing used immunoSEQ multiplex PCR; TCRdb keeps in-frame clones, though not all of them. The sample lists 110,000 or so clones, 94% occurring once. Trimming removed 8 bases at V and 0 bases at J, with 12 bases between. The CDR3 covers 14 residues. CDR1 LGHNT and CDR2 FRNRAP come from the germline V gene. The chain links TRBV12-5 to TRBJ2-3; D is perhaps TRBD1 or TRBD2 (5 bases each). This clonotype was obtained from a boy in the first two years of life with hemimegalencephaly and intractable seizures. The sequences come from peripheral blood, collected at surgery. DNA of the CDR3: TGTGCTAGTTCCCGGGACGGTAGCACAGATACGCAGTATTTT. Translation: CASSRDGSTDTQYF.